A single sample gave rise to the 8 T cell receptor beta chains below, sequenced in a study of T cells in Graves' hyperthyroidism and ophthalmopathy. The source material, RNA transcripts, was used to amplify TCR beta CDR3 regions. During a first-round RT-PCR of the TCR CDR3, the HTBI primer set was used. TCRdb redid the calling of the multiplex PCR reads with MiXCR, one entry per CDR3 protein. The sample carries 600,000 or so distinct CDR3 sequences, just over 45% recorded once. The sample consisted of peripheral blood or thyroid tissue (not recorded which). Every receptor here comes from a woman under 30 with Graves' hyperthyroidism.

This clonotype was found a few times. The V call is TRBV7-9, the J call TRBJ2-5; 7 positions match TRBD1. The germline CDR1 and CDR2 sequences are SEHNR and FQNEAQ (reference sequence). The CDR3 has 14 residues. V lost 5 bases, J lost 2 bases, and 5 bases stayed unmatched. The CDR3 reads CASSPDRAQETQYF. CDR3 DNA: TGTGCCAGCAGCCCTGACAGGGCTCAAGAGACCCAGTACTTC. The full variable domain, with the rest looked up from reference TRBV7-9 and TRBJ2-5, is DTGVSQNPRHKITKRGQNVTFRCDPISEHNRLYWYRQTLGQGPEFLTYFQNEAQLEKSRLLSDRFSAERPKGSFSTLEIQRTEQGDSAMYLCASSPDRAQETQYFGPGTRLLVL.

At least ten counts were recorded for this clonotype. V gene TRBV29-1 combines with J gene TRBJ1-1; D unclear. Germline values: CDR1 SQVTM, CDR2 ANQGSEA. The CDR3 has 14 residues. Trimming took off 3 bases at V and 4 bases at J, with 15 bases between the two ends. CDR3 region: CSVDRTSEGTEAFF. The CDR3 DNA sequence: TGCAGCGTTGATCGAACTTCAGAGGGCACTGAAGCTTTCTTT.

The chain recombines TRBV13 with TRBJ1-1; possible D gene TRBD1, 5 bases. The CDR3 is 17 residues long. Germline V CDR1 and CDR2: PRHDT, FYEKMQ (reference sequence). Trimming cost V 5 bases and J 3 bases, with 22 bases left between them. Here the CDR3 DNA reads TGTGCCAGCAGCCAAGGGGACCAGGGAAGAAGGGACACTGAAGCTTTCTTT. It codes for CASSQGDQGRRDTEAFF.

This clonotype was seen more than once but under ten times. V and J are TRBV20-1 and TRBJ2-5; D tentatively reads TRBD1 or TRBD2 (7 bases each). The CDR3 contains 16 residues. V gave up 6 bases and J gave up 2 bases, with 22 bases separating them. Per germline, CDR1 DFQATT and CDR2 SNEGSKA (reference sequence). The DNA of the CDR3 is TGCAGTGCGAATTATTACAGGGGAGGGTTTCAAGAGACCCAGTACTTC. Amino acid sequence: CSANYYRGGFQETQYF.

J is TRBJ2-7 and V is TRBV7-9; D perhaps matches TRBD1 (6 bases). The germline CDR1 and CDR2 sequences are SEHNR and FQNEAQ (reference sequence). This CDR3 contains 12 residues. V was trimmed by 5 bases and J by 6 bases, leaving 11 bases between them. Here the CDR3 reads CASSPGTREQYF. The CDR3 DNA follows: TGTGCCAGCAGCCCCGGGACACGCGAGCAGTACTTC.

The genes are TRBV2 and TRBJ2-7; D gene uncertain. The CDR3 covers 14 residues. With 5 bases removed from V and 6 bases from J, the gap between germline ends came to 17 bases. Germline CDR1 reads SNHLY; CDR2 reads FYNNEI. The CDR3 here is CASSLGRSLREQYF. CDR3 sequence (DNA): TGTGCCAGCAGTTTGGGCAGGTCTTTACGCGAGCAGTACTTC.

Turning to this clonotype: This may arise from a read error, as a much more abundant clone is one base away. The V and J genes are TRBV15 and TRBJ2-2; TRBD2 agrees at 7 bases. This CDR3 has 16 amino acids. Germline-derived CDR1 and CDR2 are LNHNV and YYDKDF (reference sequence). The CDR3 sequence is CATSKRLAANTRELFF. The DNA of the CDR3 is TGTGCCACCAGCAAGCGACTAGCTGCGAACACCAGGGAGCTGTTTTTT.

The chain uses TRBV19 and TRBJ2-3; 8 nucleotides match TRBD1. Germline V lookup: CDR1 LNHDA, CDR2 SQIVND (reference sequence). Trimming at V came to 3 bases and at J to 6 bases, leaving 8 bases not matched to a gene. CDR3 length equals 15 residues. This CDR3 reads CASSILPTGVDTQYF. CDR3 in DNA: TGTGCCAGTAGTATTCTCCCGACAGGGGTCGATACGCAGTATTTT. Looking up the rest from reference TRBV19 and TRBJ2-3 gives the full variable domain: DGGITQSPKYLFRKEGQNVTLSCEQNLNHDAMYWYRQDPGQGLRLIYYSQIVNDFQKGDIAEGYSVSREKKESFPLTVTSAQKNPTAFYLCASSILPTGVDTQYFGPGTRLTVL.